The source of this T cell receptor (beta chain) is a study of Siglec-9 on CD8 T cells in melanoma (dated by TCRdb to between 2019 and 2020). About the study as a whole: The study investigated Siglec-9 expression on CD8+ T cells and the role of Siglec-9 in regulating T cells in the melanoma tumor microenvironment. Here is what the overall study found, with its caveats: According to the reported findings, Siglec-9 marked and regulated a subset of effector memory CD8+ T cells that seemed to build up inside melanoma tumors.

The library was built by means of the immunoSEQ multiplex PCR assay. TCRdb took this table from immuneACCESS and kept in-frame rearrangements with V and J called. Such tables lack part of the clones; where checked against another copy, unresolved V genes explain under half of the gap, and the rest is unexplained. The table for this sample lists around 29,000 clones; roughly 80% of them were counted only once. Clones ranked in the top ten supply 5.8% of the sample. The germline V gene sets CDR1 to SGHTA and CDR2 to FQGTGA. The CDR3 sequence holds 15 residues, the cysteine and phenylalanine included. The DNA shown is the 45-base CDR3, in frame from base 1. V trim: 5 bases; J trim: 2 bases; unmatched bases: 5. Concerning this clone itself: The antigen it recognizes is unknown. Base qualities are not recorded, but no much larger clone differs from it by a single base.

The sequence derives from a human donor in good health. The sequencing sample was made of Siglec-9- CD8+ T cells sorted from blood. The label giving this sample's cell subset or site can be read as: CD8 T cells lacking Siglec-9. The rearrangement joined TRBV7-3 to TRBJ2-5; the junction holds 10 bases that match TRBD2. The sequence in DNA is TGTGCCAGCAGCCTATTAGCGGGGGGACAAGAGACCCAGTACTTC. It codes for CASSLLAGGQETQYF.